This entry concerns a single TCR beta chain. Its recognized antigen is unknown. No base qualities exist here, and no much larger clone lies one base off it. Library creation used 5' RACE. The sequencing machine was an Illumina HiSeq 2500. The second PCR ran for about 6 to 12 cycles and used a J-beta primer mix along with a sample-barcoded 5' primer. A template-switch 5' adaptor carrying 12 random nucleotides introduced a unique molecular identifier onto each TCR beta cDNA molecule. Each sample yielded at least 3 million CDR3-containing paired-end reads. First-strand cDNA synthesis was performed from all RNA using the Mint cDNA synthesis kit, with priming by a TRBC-specific oligonucleotide. Following uracil-DNA glycosylase treatment, all cDNA underwent a first 18-cycle PCR with the universal primers M1SS and BC2_uni_R. The original methods were these. For normalization, 1 million high-quality reads were randomly selected from each sample, with every read carrying a distinct molecular identifier. Reads with shared molecular identifiers were discarded instead of being binned into consensus sequences. MiTCR, set to a Q25 quality threshold and the strictest error-elimination algorithm, was used for CDR3 identification, clonotype clustering and error correction. A nonparametric unseen species model with Euler transformation was used to estimate a lower bound on total TCR beta diversity. TCRdb cleaned the public reads at Q25 with fastp, built clones with MiXCR and kept in-frame beta chains. Rows matching on CDR3 protein sequence are summarized as one entry with the most common DNA and genes. The V and J calls come from TCRdb's annotation, not from the publication. The sample data list some 760,000 distinct CDR3 sequences, and around 25% of these were observed just once. In total, the top ten clones hold just under 9.5% of the sample.

The data originate from a study of blood T cells in healthy people across ages (dated by TCRdb to about 2015). A note on the overall study: Template switching captured roughly one uniquely barcoded TCR beta cDNA molecule per two T cells in model experiments. Age-related changes in TCR beta repertoire diversity were measured in the study by deep sequencing normalized with unique cDNA molecular identifiers. Four age groups were formed from the donors: young (average 16 years), middle-aged (around 40), aged (roughly 56) and long-lived (approximately 78). Two additional independent replicas of 1 million unique cDNA reads from the same blood draw were analyzed for two donors (one aged 18 to 30 and one aged 80 or older).

Systemically healthy Caucasian individuals from Russia, over 30 in total and aged about 6 to 100 years, were included as donors. Each donor gave around 9.9 milliliters of peripheral blood, collected into EDTA-treated Vacutainer tubes. Ficoll-Paque density-gradient centrifugation was used to isolate PBMCs, with at least 6 million obtained per sample. Total RNA, at least 5 micrograms per sample, was extracted from PBMCs with Trizol reagent. The percentages of naive CD45RAhigh/CD27high T cells were determined by flow cytometry on a PBMC aliquot from every donor. What the work shows at the level of the full study, not this receptor alone: Observed TCR beta diversity per million T cells fell roughly linearly with age, and a significant reduction was already apparent by age around 39. Compared with the aged group, more naive CD4+ T cells, fewer expanded clones and increased TCR diversity were shown by the long-lived group, suggesting age selection. Observed TCR beta diversity correlated strongly with the percentage of naive T cells measured by flow cytometry. The CMV infection status of donors was not known, potentially confounding age-related changes in expanded clonotypes. Conclusive comparison of naive and antigen-experienced compartments was prevented by the profiling of bulk unsorted PBMCs. Estimates of total diversity based on one million sequenced T cells were considered lower bounds and underestimates.

The sample was also reused in another study, on T cells of mothers and their children. As that second study puts it: The donors were nine systemically healthy Caucasian individuals, made up of three mothers and their six children. cDNA synthesis consumed the entire amount of extracted RNA, loaded at around 1.5 ug RNA in each 15 ul reaction. In the second PCR, the M1S primer introduced both the sample barcodes and 2-4 random nucleotides. Over 8 million TCR beta CDR3 reads were obtained for each mother, and 3 million to 3.5 million reads were obtained for each child. TCR recombination output is similarly shaped by thymic selection in related and unrelated pairs, with a minor effect exerted by inherited differences. Normalized repertoire overlap was always found to be slightly, but never significantly, higher in related mother-child pairs than in unrelated mother-child pairs. No persistent microchimeric T cell clones were detected, at a sensitivity of approximately 110 clones per million clonotypes. The study used deep NGS to compare TCR beta repertoires of mothers and children, seeking features distinguishing related mother-child pairs from unrelated individuals. The mean age was roughly 36 +/- 4 years for the mothers and roughly 10 +/- 4 years for the children. After adapters were ligated using NEBNext reagents, the libraries underwent 100+100 nt paired-end sequencing on an Illumina HiSeq 2000. Mother and child libraries were prepared a month apart and sequenced in separate runs to prevent cross-contamination. Between roughly 450,000 and 2,000,000 distinct TCR beta clonotypes were identified per donor. Naive TCR beta clonotypes were estimated from low-frequency clonotypes matched to each donor's FACS-determined naive share, without sorting.

The TCR originated in a boy aged 10-17 years in good health. Sample: blood.

This receptor carries the CDR3 CASSVREASGDTQYF. The nucleotides read TGTGCCAGCAGTGTTCGGGAGGCCTCCGGGGATACGCAGTATTTT. The chain was built from TRBV6-4 and TRBJ2-3, and TRBD2 aligns with 7 junction nucleotides. For CDR1 and CDR2, the germline V gene lists MRHNA and SNTAGT. Spanning cysteine to phenylalanine, the CDR3 consists of 15 amino acids. The entry retains the CDR3 DNA only, 45 bases that are in frame from base 1. The germline V and J ends show losses of 4 bases and 6 bases respectively, and no gene match explains 10 bases of the junction.